This entry features one T cell receptor beta chain sequence. There are many counts of this clonotype. The antigen it binds to is not known. No quality values exist for individual bases; no much larger clone is one base distant. This entry comes from a study of human T cells and chemical hapten exposure (dated by TCRdb to the early 2020s). About the full investigation: For sensitization, 2% DPC in acetone was applied to a roughly 2 cm by roughly 2 cm area of upper inner arm skin. Libraries were combined into a pool for sequencing, and differences in TCR yield between samples came mainly from small differences in library volumes within the pool. Blood was sampled from patients pre-sensitization (week 0) and at 2, 6 and about 24 weeks after DPC sensitization. The study tracked peripheral blood TCR repertoire changes in vivo during primary and secondary sensitization to the hapten diphenylcyclopropenone (DPC) in alopecia patients. Blood for TCR sequencing was provided by twenty-nine alopecia patients at one to four time points (pre-sensitization, 2, 6 and 24 weeks). Patch testing was done on the upper back using Finn chambers containing 0.01% DPC, and results were scored after 6 days according to International Contact Dermatitis Research Group standards. Most of the patients in the cohort were female, and the cohort covered alopecia areata with under or over 50% scalp involvement, alopecia totalis and alopecia universalis. Throughout the approximately 25-week study period, patients were also given weekly therapeutic DPC doses on the scalp. What the study reported, not specific to this receptor: Patch test score correlated positively with the number of PT1 expanded TCRs, reaching significance at thresholds 8, 16 and 32 but not at 4. No change with DPC sensitization was found in the number of TCRs above 1 in 1000 frequency, and no evidence of global repertoire structure alterations was found. Significantly more large CDR3 similarity clusters were formed by expanded TCRs than by pre-sensitization or healthy control sets, consistent with antigen-driven responses. Because every patient had alopecia, a presumed autoimmune disease, the patients' immune response might differ from that of healthy individuals. Repeated subsampling changed both the strength of the expansion versus patch-test correlation and the threshold at which the correlation became significant.

Sample time point, as interpreted from the label and publication: patch test 1, 2 weeks after DPC sensitization. Reading the label with the study, this specimen's treatment or condition is: therapeutic diphenylcyclopropenone sensitization with weekly scalp DPC. Blood at each patch-test visit was drawn before the patch test was applied. Patients were considered eligible if aged 18 to 70, diagnosed with alopecia and deemed suitable for DPC therapy, and patients were excluded if pregnant. Unfractionated whole blood was collected in Tempus Blood RNA tubes, and total RNA was extracted from that blood. The CDR3 goes from the cysteine to the phenylalanine over 15 residues. The DNA shown is the 45-base CDR3, in frame from base 1. The germline V gene supplies CDR1 SQVTM and CDR2 ANQGSEA. For this chain, trimming is 7 bases at the V end and 4 bases at the J end, and the number of junction bases without a gene match is 11.

Library preparation employed RACE. Sequencer: NextSeq 500. During library preparation, unique molecular identifiers were attached to individual cDNA molecules so that TCRs could be counted quantitatively and reproducibly. From each blood RNA sample, both TCR alpha and TCR beta chains were sequenced. On the study's bioinformatics: The median number of TCRs per sample was approximately 93,000, ranging from roughly 20,000 to 690,600. V, J and CDR3 annotation of the TCR reads was carried out using the Decombinator software suite. To make PS versus PT1 abundance plots, every sample was subsampled to the same number of TCRs (28,000). Expanded TCRs were defined as absent before sensitization and observed at least eight times at the 2-week time point. The public reads were reprocessed in TCRdb via fastp at Q25 and MiXCR, keeping in-frame beta chains. CDR3 protein duplicates are merged, each entry listing the most common genes and DNA. The V and J calls reflect TCRdb's pipeline rather than the authors' work. In all, the sample holds about 380,000 distinct CDR3 sequences, and roughly 5% of those were seen once. Approximately 2.3% of the sample belongs to the ten largest clones.

In this chain, TRBV29-1 is recombined with TRBJ2-2, with TRBD2 identical over 8 junction bases. The TCR comes from a woman in her fifties or sixties with alopecia areata. Some clones in this sample may be carry-over from other donors' samples. Sequenced here: whole blood, sampled in connection with sensitization to the hapten diphenylcyclopropenone (DPC). CDR3 protein: CSADRGGGTTGELFF. The DNA sequence is given as TGCAGCGCCGATCGGGGGGGCGGGACCACCGGGGAGCTGTTTTTT.